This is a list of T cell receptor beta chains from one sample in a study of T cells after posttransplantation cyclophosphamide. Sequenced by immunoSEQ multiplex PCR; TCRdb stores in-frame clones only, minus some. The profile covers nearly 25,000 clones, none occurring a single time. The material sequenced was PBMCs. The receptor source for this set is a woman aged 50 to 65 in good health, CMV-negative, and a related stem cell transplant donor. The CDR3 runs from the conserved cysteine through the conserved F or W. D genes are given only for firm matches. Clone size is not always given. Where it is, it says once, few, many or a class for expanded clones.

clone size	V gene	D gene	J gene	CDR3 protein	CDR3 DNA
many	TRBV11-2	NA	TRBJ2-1	CASSLRDSYNEQFF	TGTGCCAGCAGCTTGCGGGACTCCTACAATGAGCAGTTCTTC
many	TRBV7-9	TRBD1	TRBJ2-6	CASSPGQGGRDNVLTF	TGTGCCAGCAGCCCAGGACAGGGAGGTAGGGACAACGTCCTGACTTTC
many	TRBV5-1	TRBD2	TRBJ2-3	CASSIPSGNAGADTQYF	TGCGCCAGCAGCATACCGTCCGGGAACGCGGGGGCAGATACGCAGTATTTT
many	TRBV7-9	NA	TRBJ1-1	CASSPPGSGGGSEAFF	TGTGCCAGCAGCCCGCCCGGTAGTGGGGGAGGTAGTGAAGCTTTCTTT
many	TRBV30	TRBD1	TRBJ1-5	CAWSTGDRGERQPQHF	TGTGCCTGGAGTACGGGGGACAGGGGAGAAAGACAGCCCCAGCATTTT
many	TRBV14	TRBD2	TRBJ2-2	CASSRSGGANTGELFF	TGTGCCAGCAGCCGTAGCGGGGGGGCCAACACCGGGGAGCTGTTTTTT
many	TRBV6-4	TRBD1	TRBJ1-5	CASSPTGGLGNQPQHF	TGTGCCAGCAGCCCGACAGGGGGATTAGGCAATCAGCCCCAGCATTTT
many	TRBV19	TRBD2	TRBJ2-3	CASSRGGDTDTQYF	TGTGCCAGTAGTCGGGGGGGCGACACAGATACGCAGTATTTT
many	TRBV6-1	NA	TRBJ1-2	CASSEVANYGYTF	TGTGCCAGCAGTGAAGTAGCTAACTATGGCTACACCTTC
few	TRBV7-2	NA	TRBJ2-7	CASSLGQAESSYEQYF	TGTGCCAGCAGCTTAGGACAGGCCGAGAGCTCCTACGAGCAGTACTTC
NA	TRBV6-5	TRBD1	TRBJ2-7	CASSPTGESSYEQYF	TGTGCCAGCAGCCCGACAGGGGAGAGCTCCTACGAGCAGTACTTC
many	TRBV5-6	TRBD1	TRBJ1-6	CASSWGQGDSPLHF	TGTGCCAGCAGCTGGGGACAGGGAGATTCACCCCTCCACTTT
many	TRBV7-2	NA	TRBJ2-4	CASSLQGPDIQYF	TGTGCCAGCAGCTTACAGGGGCCGGACATTCAGTACTTC
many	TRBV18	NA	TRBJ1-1	CASSFDREAFF	TGTGCCAGCTCATTCGACAGGGAAGCTTTCTTT
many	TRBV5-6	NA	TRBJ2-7	CASSLTTGNYEQYF	TGTGCCAGCAGCTTGACGACAGGTAACTACGAGCAGTACTTC
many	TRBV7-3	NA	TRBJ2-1	CASSLSYEQEQFF	TGTGCCAGCAGCTTAAGCTACGAACAGGAGCAGTTCTTC
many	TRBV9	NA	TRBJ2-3	CASSPQQVNTDTQYF	TGTGCCAGCAGCCCCCAACAGGTTAACACAGATACGCAGTATTTT
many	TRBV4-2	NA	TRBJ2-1	CASSPWGPYNEQFF	TGTGCCAGCAGCCCCTGGGGCCCATACAATGAGCAGTTCTTC